The 8 T cell receptor beta chains below were found in one sample sequenced in a study of identical twins. TCRdb ran MiXCR on the 5' RACE reads and lists one entry per CDR3 protein. The top ten clones hold over 2% of a sample with hundreds of thousands of distinct CDR3 sequences, less than 9% of them seen once. This sample was also put to use in a study of yellow fever vaccine responses in identical twins.

Material: memory (CD45RO+) T cells sorted from blood. These receptors all stem from a woman between 18 and 30 years old in good health.

CDR3 loop: CASSLQASSYGYTF. CDR3 DNA sequence: TGTGCCAGCAGCCTACAAGCGTCAAGCTATGGCTACACCTTC. J is TRBJ1-2 and V is TRBV6-1, with no clear D. From germline, CDR1 is MNHNS and CDR2 SASEGT. Trimming took 6 bases from V and 4 from J, leaving 15 bases between them. This CDR3 region has 14 residues.

The table lists this clonotype with a few counts. V gene TRBV9 combines with J gene TRBJ2-3; D not certain. Trimming removed 1 base from V and 5 bases from J, with 8 bases in between. The germline gives CDR1 SGDLS, CDR2 YYNGEE. There are 13 residues in the CDR3. The CDR3 loop reads CASSVNWGDTQYF. Here the CDR3 DNA reads TGTGCCAGCAGCGTAAACTGGGGAGATACGCAGTATTTT.

A few counts support this clonotype. The genes are TRBV18 and TRBJ2-1, with a weak D call TRBD1 (6 bases). The CDR3 sequence is 17 residues long. Trimming left V 3 bases short and J 5 bases short, with 20 bases between. Germline V gene sequence: CDR1 KGHSH, CDR2 LQKENI. The CDR3 spells CASSPPGMGQINNEQFF. The CDR3 coding sequence is TGTGCCAGCTCACCCCCAGGTATGGGACAAATAAACAATGAGCAGTTCTTC. Drawing the rest from reference TRBV18 and TRBJ2-1, the complete variable domain is NAGVMQNPRHLVRRRGQEARLRCSPMKGHSHVYWYRQLPEEGLKFMVYLQKENIIDESGMPKERFSAEFPKEGPSILRIQQVVRGDSAAYFCASSPPGMGQINNEQFFGPGTRLTVL.

This chain connects TRBV6-5 to TRBJ1-1; 7 bases align to TRBD1. The J segment lost 1 base and the V segment lost 3 bases, leaving 5 bases of the junction unmatched. Germline CDR1 MNHEY, CDR2 SVGAGI. The CDR3 consists of 15 residues. The CDR3: CASSYARGRNTEAFF. DNA for the CDR3: TGTGCCAGCAGTTATGCGAGGGGGCGGAACACTGAAGCTTTCTTT.

This clonotype was counted at least ten times. The chain has TRBV27 and TRBJ1-5, with 7 bases matching TRBD1. Germline CDR1 reads MNHEY; CDR2 reads SMNVEV (reference sequence). The CDR3 extends over 14 amino acids. The J segment lost 4 bases and the V segment lost 6 bases, leaving 6 bases of the junction unmatched. CDR3 protein: CASRPTGVNQPQHF. CDR3 nucleotides: TGTGCCAGCAGGCCTACAGGGGTGAATCAGCCCCAGCATTTT.

The chain carries TRBV15 and TRBJ2-7; D is possibly TRBD1 or TRBD2 (5 bases each). The CDR3 runs 13 residues. CDR1 and CDR2 from the germline V gene are LNHNV and YYDKDF (reference sequence). Trimming pared 1 base from V and 5 bases from J, leaving 9 bases between. DNA of the CDR3: TGTGCCACCAGCAGAGGGGACCGGGACGAGCAGTACTTC. It specifies CATSRGDRDEQYF.

This clonotype came up many times. The chain carries TRBV20-1 and TRBJ1-2; D is possibly TRBD1 (5 bases). CDR1 DFQATT and CDR2 SNEGSKA come from the germline V gene (reference sequence). CDR3 length equals 11 residues. This CDR3 is CRVWGSYGYTF. In DNA, the CDR3 is TGCAGGGTATGGGGCTCCTATGGCTACACCTTC.

This clonotype was counted at least ten times. The rearrangement links TRBV7-6 to TRBJ1-1; possibly TRBD1 for D (5 bases). The CDR3 is made up of 12 amino acids. CDR1 and CDR2 from the germline V gene are SGHVS and FNYEAQ. V lost 6 bases to trimming and J lost 7 bases, with 12 bases between them. Here the CDR3 DNA reads TGTGCCAGCAGTACGCGGGGGGGTGAAGCTTTCTTT. Amino acid sequence: CASSTRGGEAFF.